The table lists the clone carrying this T cell receptor (beta chain) with a count of one. Its target is not known. The sample belongs to a study of PD-1 blockade in classical Hodgkin lymphoma. Sequencing was performed with immunoSEQ multiplex PCR; in TCRdb, only in-frame clones are kept and a portion is missing. The sample lists 110,000 or so clones, around nine tenths seen once, with around a fifth in the top ten. The germline V and J ends were trimmed by 6 bases and 3 bases, with 15 bases remaining between them. CDR1 and CDR2 (germline): MNHNS, SASEGT. The CDR3 runs 15 residues. Sample time point: cycle 4 day 1 (C4D1), after more than five weeks of nivolumab. Relapse was seen in all patients after autologous stem cell transplantation, and brentuximab vedotin exposure was variable. Study-wide results and limits: Patients who responded completely had about the same baseline diversity as newly diagnosed patients.

Source: peripheral blood mononuclear cells (PBMCs), taken before the fourth cycle of nivolumab. The V and J genes are TRBV6-1 and TRBJ2-1; a possible D gene is TRBD2 (5 bases). The receptor was derived from a human donor with classical Hodgkin lymphoma. CDR3 in DNA: TGTGCCAGCAGCCTCTGGCGGGTGGTCTACAATGAGCAGTTCTTC. Its protein product is CASSLWRVVYNEQFF.